The clone carrying this TCR beta chain was observed once. Antigen specificity is unknown. The sample belongs to a study of cytomegalovirus exposure and HLA in healthy donors. Study results and limitations: The classifier reportedly diagnosed cytomegalovirus status with high specificity and sensitivity. Later work found most CMV-associated TCR beta chains apparently HLA-restricted. Common viral pathogens were later found to be apparently linked to several of the most significant clusters.

In the PCR, 60 Vbeta and 13 Jbeta primers were used. Some clones are missing from TCRdb's copy, which holds only in-frame ones; the method was immunoSEQ multiplex PCR. The profile shows 130,000 or so clones, about 74% of them singletons. This sequence originates from a man between 35 and 55 years old in good health and CMV-seropositive. Sequenced material: PBMCs.

Here the CDR3 reads CSVGVGLEQYF. The CDR3 region has the DNA TGCAGCGTTGGGGTGGGGCTCGAGCAGTACTTC. The rearrangement joins TRBV29-1 to TRBJ2-7; possibly TRBD1 for D (5 bases). The V end was cut by 4 bases, the J end by 6 bases, with 10 bases between. The CDR3 is 11 amino acids. Germline V CDR1 and CDR2: SQVTM, ANQGSEA.